This entry lists 19 T cell receptor beta chains sequenced from one sample in a study of shared clonotypes between healthy human individuals. TCRdb's table, derived via immunoSEQ multiplex PCR, lists solely in-frame clones and lacks some. This sample has millions of clones, with roughly 92% found just once. The sample was naive CD4+ T cells sorted from blood. Regarding subset: CD45RA+ positively selected. These receptors were collected from a man younger than 35 in good health.

This chain uses TRBV9 with TRBJ2-5; 7 bases are shared with TRBD1. Trimming took 2 bases from V and 2 from J; bases not matched to a gene: 6. CDR3 size: 15 residues. Looked up from germline, CDR1 is SGDLS and CDR2 is YYNGEE. CDR3: CASSVRDSNQETQYF. In DNA, the CDR3 is TGTGCCAGCAGCGTGAGGGACAGCAATCAAGAGACCCAGTACTTC.

This clone was counted only a few times. Other DNA sequences in the same sample also yield this CDR3. The DNA for the CDR3 is TGTGCCAGCAGCGTTGGACAGATGAACACTGAAGCTTTCTTT. Its translation is CASSVGQMNTEAFF. The V and J genes are TRBV9 and TRBJ1-1; weak D call: TRBD1 (6 bases). The germline V and J ends were trimmed by 2 bases and 0 bases, with 8 bases remaining between them. The CDR3 is 14 amino acids. Looked up from germline, CDR1 is SGDLS and CDR2 is YYNGEE.

V usage is TRBV9 and J usage is TRBJ2-3; D gene ambiguous. Germline CDR1 reads SGDLS; CDR2 reads YYNGEE. With 4 bases removed from V and 8 bases from J, the gap between germline ends came to 14 bases. The CDR3 loop spans 13 amino acids. The CDR3 DNA sequence: TGTGCCAGCAGCCCCAGTACCAAGACTACGCAGTATTTT. Translation gives CASSPSTKTTQYF.

V usage is TRBV18 and J usage is TRBJ2-3, with a weak D call TRBD2 (6 bases). Germline V lookup: CDR1 KGHSH, CDR2 LQKENI. Between the trimmed V and J ends, which lost 0 bases and 1 base, there was a span of 11 bases. CDR3 length: 16 residues. The CDR3 nucleotides are TGTGCCAGCTCACCACCTCTAGCGCGCGGCACAGATACGCAGTATTTT. It translates to CASSPPLARGTDTQYF.

This clone was seen a single time. The rearrangement links TRBV5-4 to TRBJ1-6, with 8 nucleotides matching TRBD1. Trimming cost V 4 bases and J 0 bases; bases outside gene matches: 3. CDR1 is SGHNT, CDR2 YYREEE, per germline (reference sequence). The CDR3 spans 16 residues. CDR3 sequence: CASSLTGGSYNSPLHF. The CDR3 DNA reads as TGTGCCAGCAGCCTAACAGGGGGCTCCTATAATTCACCCCTCCACTTT.

This chain links TRBV10-2 with TRBJ1-5, with D unresolved. The length of the CDR3 is 16 residues. Germline-derived CDR1 and CDR2 are WSHSY and SAAADI. The germline V and J ends were trimmed by 2 bases and 0 bases, with 11 bases remaining between them. In DNA, the CDR3 is TGCGCCAGCAGTGAGCAGGAGGAGGCTAGCAATCAGCCCCAGCATTTT. Amino acids: CASSEQEEASNQPQHF.

The genes are TRBV6-1 and TRBJ2-7; a weak D match, TRBD1 (5 bases). Trimming took 8 bases from V and 4 from J, leaving 15 bases between them. Germline CDR1 and CDR2: MNHNS and SASEGT. The CDR3 is 13 amino acids. The chain's CDR3 is CASEITGGYEQYF. For the CDR3, the DNA is TGTGCCAGCGAGATTACAGGTGGTTACGAGCAGTACTTC.

The V and J genes are TRBV29-1 and TRBJ2-5; D might be TRBD2 (6 bases). Germline lookup yields CDR1 SQVTM and CDR2 ANQGSEA. CDR3 length: 13 residues. V was trimmed by 4 bases and J by 5 bases, leaving 14 bases between them. CDR3 DNA: TGCAGCGTTGTGGGAGGCAGTGATGAGACCCAGTACTTC. Translation: CSVVGGSDETQYF.

This chain joins TRBV30 and TRBJ1-1; 7 bases agree with TRBD1. The germline V gene encodes CDR1 GTSNPN and CDR2 SVGIG (reference sequence). Trimming at V came to 2 bases and at J to 7 bases, leaving 4 bases not matched to a gene. This CDR3 is 12 amino acids long. The CDR3 nucleotides read TGTGCCTGGAGTAGGGACAGAGTTGAAGCTTTCTTT. Its translation is CAWSRDRVEAFF. The full variable domain, completed using reference TRBV30 and TRBJ1-1, is SQTIHQWPATLVQPVGSPLSLECTVEGTSNPNLYWYRQAAGRGLQLLFYSVGIGQISSEVPQNLSASRPQDRQFILSSKKLLLSDSGFYLCAWSRDRVEAFFGQGTRLTVV.

Worth noting for this clone: This same CDR3 is encoded by further DNA sequences in the sample. This chain connects TRBV5-4 to TRBJ2-3; either TRBD1 or TRBD2 may fit D (5 bases each). The germline CDR1 and CDR2 sequences are SGHNT and YYREEE (reference sequence). CDR3 size: 12 residues. Trimming took off 0 bases at V and 6 bases at J, with 5 bases between the two ends. Here the CDR3 reads CASSLGGDTQYF. CDR3 nucleotide sequence: TGTGCCAGCAGCTTGGGGGGGGATACGCAGTATTTT.

V usage is TRBV28 and J usage is TRBJ1-6; D may be TRBD1 (5 bases). The CDR3 sequence is 16 residues long. Trimming pared 5 bases from V and 10 bases from J, leaving 21 bases between. Germline V gene lookup returns CDR1 MDHEN and CDR2 SYDVKM. The DNA of the CDR3 is TGTGCCAGCAGTCCCCCGCCAGGGACCTCGGGATCACCCCTCCACTTT. It translates to CASSPPPGTSGSPLHF.

This clone was counted a single time. V and J are TRBV10-2 and TRBJ1-2; TRBD1 agrees at 10 bases. CDR1 is WSHSY and CDR2 is SAAADI in the germline V gene. Trimming cost V 5 bases and J 7 bases; bases outside gene matches: 10. This CDR3 is built from 15 residues. In DNA, the CDR3 is TGCGCCAGCAGTACTACCGGGACAGGGGCTACTGGCTACACCTTC. Its protein product is CASSTTGTGATGYTF.

The chain couples TRBV28 to TRBJ1-4, with D maybe TRBD1 (6 bases). Trimming shortened V by 6 bases and J by 8 bases, and 19 bases separated the two germline ends. This CDR3 is 15 amino acids long. The germline gives CDR1 MDHEN, CDR2 SYDVKM. The CDR3, as DNA: TGTGCCAGCAGCTTCCGAGGGGGGCCCAAGGAAAAACTGTTTTTT. It codes for CASSFRGGPKEKLFF.

V and J are TRBV2 and TRBJ1-1, with D possibly TRBD1 on 6 matching bases. Germline V lookup: CDR1 SNHLY, CDR2 FYNNEI. Deletions cut 4 bases from V and 1 base from J, with 13 bases between. The CDR3 has 15 residues. The CDR3 DNA follows: TGTGCCAGCAGTGTTACCGGGACACCGAACACTGAAGCTTTCTTT. Translating it yields CASSVTGTPNTEAFF.

The chain employs TRBV28 and TRBJ2-7; TRBD1 matches at 7 bases. Trimming removed 6 bases from V and 6 bases from J; junction bases left unmatched: 2. The CDR3 totals 11 residues. Germline loops: CDR1 MDHEN, CDR2 SYDVKM. The CDR3 here is CASRDRAEQYF. The CDR3 nucleotides are TGTGCCAGCAGAGACAGGGCCGAGCAGTACTTC.

V is TRBV5-1 and J is TRBJ2-1; TRBD2 matches 9 bases. Per germline, CDR1 SGHRS and CDR2 YFSETQ. Trimming at V came to 4 bases and at J to 0 bases, leaving 17 bases not matched to a gene. This CDR3 is 20 amino acids long. CDR3: CASSKNAGTSRPSSYNEQFF. As DNA, the CDR3 is TGCGCCAGCAGCAAAAACGCCGGGACTAGCCGACCGAGCTCCTACAATGAGCAGTTCTTC.

The rearrangement links TRBV2 to TRBJ1-5, with D maybe TRBD1 (5 bases). The CDR3 is 13 amino acids. Trimming took off 8 bases at V and 6 bases at J, with 14 bases between the two ends. The germline CDR1 and CDR2 sequences are SNHLY and FYNNEI. This CDR3 is CASGRGLGQPQHF. In nucleotides, the CDR3 is TGTGCCAGCGGGCGGGGGTTGGGTCAGCCCCAGCATTTT.

The chain carries TRBV2 and TRBJ2-1; 8 positions match TRBD2. The CDR3 is made up of 12 amino acids. The V and J ends lost 2 bases and 15 bases, in that order; junction bases with no gene match: 6. Germline V lookup: CDR1 SNHLY, CDR2 FYNNEI. The CDR3 DNA sequence: TGTGCCAGCAGTGAACAGGGCGGGGGGTCGTTCTTC. This sequence encodes CASSEQGGGSFF.

This clone was seen once. The chain has TRBV6-6 and TRBJ2-7, with 7 nucleotides matching TRBD2. CDR3 length: 13 residues. Germline CDR1 and CDR2: MNHNY and SVGAGI (reference sequence). V trimming: 4 bases; J trimming: 6 bases; junction bases outside the gene matches: 6. The CDR3, as DNA: TGTGCCAGCAGTTTCCCGGGGGGTAGCGAGCAGTACTTC. This sequence encodes CASSFPGGSEQYF.